A single T cell receptor beta chain is shown here with its context. Assay used: immunoSEQ multiplex PCR; TCRdb lists only in-frame clones, some missing. The table lists under 150,000 clones, approximately 90% of them singletons. This entry comes from a study of blood T cell repertoires in COVID-19. Background on the study: Samples of COVID-19 (acute and convalescent) were obtained from the United States, Italy and Spain. Nucleic acid was either cDNA or gDNA, and it came from T cells, B-cell-depleted T cells, or PBMCs.

CDR1 is SQVTM, CDR2 ANQGSEA, per germline. V was shortened by 0 bases and J by 4 bases, with 9 bases between the two germline ends. CDR3 length: 13 amino acids. Sequences were obtained from peripheral blood. The TCR was taken from a woman aged 70-85 years who had recovered from COVID-19. The chain is built from TRBV29-1 and TRBJ2-5; D might be TRBD2 (6 bases). The CDR3 spells CSVEDPGVETQYF. Here the CDR3 DNA reads TGCAGCGTTGAAGATCCGGGGGTAGAGACCCAGTACTTC. Together with reference TRBV29-1 and TRBJ2-5, the CDR3 gives the full variable domain: SAVISQKPSRDICQRGTSLTIQCQVDSQVTMMFWYRQQPGQSLTLIATANQGSEATYESGFVIDKFPISRPNLTFSTLTVSNMSPEDSSIYLCSVEDPGVETQYFGPGTRLLVL.